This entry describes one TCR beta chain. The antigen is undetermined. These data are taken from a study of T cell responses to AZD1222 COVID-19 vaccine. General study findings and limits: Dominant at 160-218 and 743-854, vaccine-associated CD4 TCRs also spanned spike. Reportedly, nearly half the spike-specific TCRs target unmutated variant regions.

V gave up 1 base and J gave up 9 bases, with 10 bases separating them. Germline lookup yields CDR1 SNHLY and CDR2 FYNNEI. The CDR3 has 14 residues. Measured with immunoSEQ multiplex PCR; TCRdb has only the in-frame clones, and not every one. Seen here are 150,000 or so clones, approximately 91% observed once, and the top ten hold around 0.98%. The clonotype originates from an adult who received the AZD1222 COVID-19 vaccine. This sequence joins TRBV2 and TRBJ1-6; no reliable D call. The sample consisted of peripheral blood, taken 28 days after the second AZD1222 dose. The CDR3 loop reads CASSEEGASSPLHF. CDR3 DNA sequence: TGTGCCAGCAGTGAAGAGGGCGCGAGTTCACCCCTCCACTTT.